One sample yielded the 15 T cell receptor beta chains listed below, sequenced in a study of blood T cell repertoires in COVID-19. Clones were read by immunoSEQ multiplex PCR, and TCRdb kept only the in-frame ones, dropping some. The profile covers roughly 50,000 clones, with 70% to 90% appearing a single time and around an eighth taken by the ten largest. Source material: peripheral blood. These receptors all stem from a woman aged 55-75 years with active COVID-19.

This rearrangement joins TRBV27 to TRBJ1-4; weak D call: TRBD1 (5 bases). Germline loops: CDR1 MNHEY, CDR2 SMNVEV (reference sequence). This CDR3 has 14 residues. The V end lost 3 bases, the J end lost 5 bases, and 10 bases lay between the germline ends. The CDR3 coding sequence is TGTGCCAGCAGTTTTGGAGGGGTGAATGAAAAACTGTTTTTT. Protein product: CASSFGGVNEKLFF.

J is TRBJ2-5 and V is TRBV5-1, with D possibly being TRBD1 (6 bases). The germline CDR1 and CDR2 sequences are SGHRS and YFSETQ. The CDR3 has 16 residues. Trimming shortened V by 5 bases and J by 1 base, and 18 bases separated the two germline ends. The CDR3 DNA reads TGCGCCAGCAGTCCTAATCTCAGGGGAATCCAAGAGACCCAGTACTTC. Translated: CASSPNLRGIQETQYF. The variable domain in full, completed from reference TRBV5-1 and TRBJ2-5, reads KAGVTQTPRYLIKTRGQQVTLSCSPISGHRSVSWYQQTPGQGLQFLFEYFSETQRNKGNFPGRFSGRQFSNSRSEMNVSTLELGDSALYLCASSPNLRGIQETQYFGPGTRLLVL.

J is TRBJ1-2 and V is TRBV7-9; 7 positions agree with TRBD1. Germline V CDR1 and CDR2: SEHNR, FQNEAQ (reference sequence). The CDR3 is 15 residues long. V gave up 4 bases and J gave up 3 bases; unmatched junction bases: 8. CDR3 loop: CASSWGDRGHYGYTF. Written as DNA, the CDR3 is TGTGCCAGCAGCTGGGGGGACAGAGGACACTATGGCTACACCTTC.

The rearrangement links TRBV5-4 to TRBJ2-5; 9 nucleotides align to TRBD2. This CDR3 has 15 amino acids. Trimming at V came to 1 base and at J to 3 bases, leaving 4 bases not matched to a gene. The V gene's germline CDR1 is SGHNT and CDR2 YYREEE (reference sequence). The CDR3 DNA follows: TGTGCCAGCAGCTTGCTGGGCGGGGGGGAAGAGACCCAGTACTTC. As protein: CASSLLGGGEETQYF.

The table lists this clone with a count of one. V is TRBV30 and J is TRBJ1-2, with TRBD1 matching over 7 bases. V dropped 8 bases and J dropped 7; count of bases not matched to a gene: 13. CDR3 size: 13 residues. Germline CDR1 and CDR2: GTSNPN and SVGIG (reference sequence). The CDR3 coding sequence is TGTGCCACTGGACGGGAGACAGGGTCTGGCTACACCTTC. Its translation: CATGRETGSGYTF.

This clone came up many times. V is TRBV9 and J is TRBJ2-3; 7 bases agree with TRBD1. The CDR3 contains 16 residues. In germline, CDR1 is SGDLS, CDR2 YYNGEE. The V and J ends lost 4 bases and 0 bases, in that order; junction bases with no gene match: 8. The CDR3 sequence is CASSPTDRTSTDTQYF. The DNA for the CDR3 is TGTGCCAGCAGCCCAACGGACAGGACTAGCACAGATACGCAGTATTTT.

The V and J genes are TRBV19 and TRBJ2-7; the match to TRBD2 covers 7 bases. The junction had 5 bases not matched to a gene; V was cut back by 1 base and J by 2 bases. Germline V lookup: CDR1 LNHDA, CDR2 SQIVND (reference sequence). The CDR3 runs to 15 residues. CDR3 DNA sequence: TGTGCCAGTAGTATAGTTTCCGCGGGGGCCTACGAGCAGTACTTC. The encoded protein is CASSIVSAGAYEQYF.

As concerns this clone: Sequence at one end of the junction differs from germline and may be a read error. The chain recombines TRBV3-1 (or the pseudogene TRBV3-2) with TRBJ1-2; D perhaps matches TRBD1 (5 bases). Germline CDR1 and CDR2: LGHDT and YNNKEL (reference sequence). This CDR3 contains 15 residues. CDR3 in amino acids: CASSQARGANYGYTF. In DNA form, the CDR3 reads TGTGCCAGTAGCCAAGCTCGGGGGGCTAACTATGGCTACACCTTC.

The chain links TRBV30 to TRBJ1-1; no clear D. This CDR3 contains 11 residues. Germline-derived CDR1 and CDR2 are GTSNPN and SVGIG (reference sequence). The V end lost 0 bases, the J end lost 11 bases, and 10 bases lay between the germline ends. CDR3 nucleotide sequence: TGTGCCTGGAGTGTTGAGGGCCGGGCTTTCTTT. Translating it yields CAWSVEGRAFF.

The chain carries TRBV6-5 and TRBJ2-7; 10 bases fit TRBD1. V shed 0 bases and J 7 bases; nucleotides not matched to a gene: 6. The CDR3 sequence is 15 residues long. CDR1 is MNHEY and CDR2 is SVGAGI in the germline V gene. The CDR3 DNA sequence: TGTGCCAGCAGTTACTCGCCGGGACAGGGGTGGGAGCAGTACTTC. Its translation: CASSYSPGQGWEQYF.

This CDR3 is CASSLAYGYTF. The CDR3, as DNA: TGTGCCAGCAGCTTGGCGTATGGCTACACCTTC. The V call is TRBV5-8, the J call TRBJ1-2; D is undetermined. V was cut by 0 bases and J by 5 bases, with 2 bases left in between. This CDR3 is built from 11 residues. Germline V gene sequence: CDR1 SGHTS, CDR2 YDEGEE.

V gene TRBV4-2 combines with J gene TRBJ1-3; D unclear. V was trimmed by 1 base and J by 0 bases, leaving 10 bases between them. The CDR3 has 16 amino acids. The germline V gene has CDR1 LGHNA and CDR2 YNFKEQ. CDR3 nucleotides: TGTGCCAGCAGCCAAGCGGTACAGAGCTCTGGAAACACCATATATTTT. Protein product: CASSQAVQSSGNTIYF.

This chain connects TRBV6-1 to TRBJ2-7; 8 bases align to TRBD2. Germline V gene lookup returns CDR1 MNHNS and CDR2 SASEGT. J gave up 2 bases and V 3 bases, and 0 bases lay outside the gene matches. The CDR3 is 13 residues long. CDR3 nucleotide sequence: TGTGCCAGCAGTGACGGGGGGGCCTACGAGCAGTACTTC. Protein sequence: CASSDGGAYEQYF.

V and J are TRBV5-4 and TRBJ2-2; maybe TRBD1 (6 bases). This CDR3 is 15 amino acids long. Deletions cut 4 bases from V and 2 bases from J, with 12 bases between. In germline, CDR1 is SGHNT, CDR2 YYREEE (reference sequence). The CDR3 DNA sequence: TGTGCCAGCAGCCAAACCGGGACAAACACCGGGGAGCTGTTTTTT. Protein product: CASSQTGTNTGELFF.

CDR3 sequence: CSGAQGVNTEAFF. The CDR3 DNA reads as TGCAGCGGGGCACAGGGCGTGAACACTGAAGCTTTCTTT. The chain is built from TRBV29-1 and TRBJ1-1, with TRBD1 as a possible D gene (6 bases). The CDR3 consists of 13 residues. From germline, CDR1 is SQVTM and CDR2 ANQGSEA. Between the trimmed V and J ends, which lost 7 bases and 0 bases, there was a span of 12 bases.